This T cell receptor (beta chain) originates from a study of CD8+ T cells in alopecia areata. Study-level background: Patients took tofacitinib for 6 to 18 months, followed by 6 drug-free months. Disease severity was quantified as SALT score of affected scalp area.

Treatment denoted: oral pan-JAK inhibitor, 5-10 mg twice daily. As for this clone: Its target is not known. This specimen includes other DNA sequences encoding the same CDR3.

CDR1 and CDR2 (germline): GTSNPN, SVGIG (reference sequence). There are 12 residues in the CDR3. V lost 3 bases to trimming and J lost 4 bases, with 9 bases between them. Study-wide results and limits: Normal-skin resident alphabeta T cells also appear among scalp sample sequences.

RNA extraction and reverse transcription yielded cDNA as sequencing template. The table came from immunoSEQ multiplex PCR; TCRdb's copy has only in-frame clones and leaves some out. Of about 200,000 clones in the sample, under 80% were seen once. This chain links TRBV30 with TRBJ1-2, with a possible D match to TRBD1 (5 bases). The sample was CD4+ T cells sorted from blood, taken between weeks 49 and 50, from a patient treated with tofacitinib. The origin of this receptor is a human donor with alopecia areata. The CDR3 loop is CAWSPGLYGYTF. DNA of the CDR3: TGTGCCTGGAGCCCAGGGCTCTATGGCTACACCTTC.